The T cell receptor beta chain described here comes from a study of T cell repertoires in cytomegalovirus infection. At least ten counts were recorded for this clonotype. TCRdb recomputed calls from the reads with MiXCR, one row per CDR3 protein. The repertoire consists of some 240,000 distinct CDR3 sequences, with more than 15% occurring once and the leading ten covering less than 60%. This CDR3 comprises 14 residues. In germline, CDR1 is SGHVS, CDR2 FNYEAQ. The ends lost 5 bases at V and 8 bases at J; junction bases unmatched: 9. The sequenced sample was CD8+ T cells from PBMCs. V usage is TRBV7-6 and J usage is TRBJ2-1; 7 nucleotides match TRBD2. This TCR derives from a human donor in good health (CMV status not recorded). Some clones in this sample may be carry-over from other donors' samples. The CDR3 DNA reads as TGTGCCAGCAGCCCTGGGGGGGTATACGATGAGCAGTTCTTC. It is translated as CASSPGGVYDEQFF.